One and the same sample provided the 19 T cell receptor beta chains below, sequenced in a study of T cell changes during pregnancy in multiple sclerosis. Here immunoSEQ multiplex PCR was the method, and the copy in TCRdb shows in-frame clones only, minus some. The data contain 40,000 to 55,000 clones, approximately 90% of them singletons. Sequencing was performed on CD4+ T cells from peripheral blood mononuclear cells, taken after pregnancy. Receptors were obtained from a female donor with multiple sclerosis, enrolled in a pregnancy study.

The chain has TRBV9 and TRBJ2-3, with 7 bases fitting TRBD2. V was pared by 4 bases and J by 0 bases, with 2 bases of the junction left unmatched. The germline gives CDR1 SGDLS, CDR2 YYNGEE. This CDR3 is 14 amino acids long. The CDR3 sequence is CASSLSGSTDTQYF. The CDR3 bases are TGTGCCAGCAGCCTTAGCGGGAGCACAGATACGCAGTATTTT.

The rearrangement uses TRBV5-1 and TRBJ2-7; D perhaps matches TRBD1 (5 bases). Germline values: CDR1 SGHRS, CDR2 YFSETQ. The CDR3 extends over 15 amino acids. The V end lost 2 bases, the J end lost 5 bases, and 17 bases lay between the germline ends. The CDR3 is CASSFVPGRENEQYF. CDR3 coding DNA: TGCGCCAGCAGCTTTGTCCCAGGCAGGGAAAACGAGCAGTACTTC.

The V call is TRBV5-6, the J call TRBJ1-2; 12 positions match TRBD1. Germline-derived CDR1 and CDR2 are SGHDT and YYEEEE. The CDR3 totals 16 residues. The ends lost 4 bases at V and 4 bases at J; junction bases unmatched: 8. CDR3 loop: CASSGGTGGAGYGYTF. CDR3 coding DNA: TGTGCCAGCAGCGGTGGGACAGGGGGCGCGGGCTATGGCTACACCTTC.

The V and J genes are TRBV11-2 and TRBJ2-7; perhaps TRBD2 as D (5 bases). The CDR3 has 14 amino acids. V was cut by 7 bases and J by 3 bases, with 16 bases left in between. From germline, CDR1 is SGHAT and CDR2 FQNNGV. In DNA, the CDR3 is TGTGCCAGCACCCCCCTCACGGGATACTACGAGCAGTACTTC. Encoded protein: CASTPLTGYYEQYF.

The CDR3 nucleotides read TGCGCCAGCAGCTTGACTCTCACCCCCGGGTTTTATGGCTACACCTTC. Protein sequence: CASSLTLTPGFYGYTF. The chain uses TRBV5-1 and TRBJ1-2, with D unresolved. Germline lookup yields CDR1 SGHRS and CDR2 YFSETQ. Trimming pared 1 base from V and 5 bases from J, leaving 18 bases between. This CDR3 region has 16 residues.

The rearrangement joins TRBV18 to TRBJ2-5; D perhaps matches TRBD2 (6 bases). Trimming shortened V by 9 bases and J by 2 bases, and 13 bases separated the two germline ends. Looked up from germline, CDR1 is KGHSH and CDR2 is LQKENI. The length of the CDR3 is 13 residues. The CDR3 bases are TGTGCCAGTAAGGCTAGCGAACAAGAGACCCAGTACTTC. It translates to CASKASEQETQYF.

This chain joins TRBV7-2 and TRBJ1-1; 7 nucleotides align to TRBD1. The CDR3 is 14 residues long. The J segment lost 5 bases and the V segment lost 2 bases, leaving 5 bases of the junction unmatched. Germline V gene lookup returns CDR1 SGHTA and CDR2 FQGNSA. The CDR3 loop is CASSLRQGETEAFF. CDR3 bases: TGTGCCAGCAGCTTAAGACAGGGTGAGACTGAAGCTTTCTTT.

This clone showed up just a few times. The V gene is TRBV20-1, the J gene TRBJ1-1; the D gene is possibly TRBD1 (5 bases). The CDR3 has 11 residues. Germline lookup yields CDR1 DFQATT and CDR2 SNEGSKA (reference sequence). The germline V and J ends were trimmed by 8 bases and 2 bases, with 9 bases remaining between them. The CDR3 protein is CSYRSNTEAFF. CDR3 nucleotide sequence: TGCAGTTACAGGTCCAACACTGAAGCTTTCTTT.

This sequence joins TRBV9 and TRBJ2-5; 7 bases align to TRBD1. CDR1 is SGDLS, CDR2 YYNGEE, per germline. The CDR3 runs 18 residues. V dropped 3 bases and J dropped 5; count of bases not matched to a gene: 19. As DNA, the CDR3 is TGTGCCAGCAGCGCCTCAATTGGGGCAGGGGGAGAATGGGAGACCCAGTACTTC. Translated, it gives CASSASIGAGGEWETQYF.

The chain combines TRBV2 with TRBJ1-4; TRBD1 aligns across 7 bases. The CDR3 is made up of 15 amino acids. V dropped 6 bases and J dropped 2; count of bases not matched to a gene: 6. CDR1 and CDR2 (germline): SNHLY, FYNNEI. CDR3 sequence: CASRYRGSTNEKLFF. CDR3 bases: TGTGCCAGCAGATACAGGGGTTCGACTAATGAAAAACTGTTTTTT.

This chain uses TRBV11-3 with TRBJ2-7; 9 nucleotides match TRBD1. The germline V gene has CDR1 SGHNT and CDR2 YENEEA. V was pared by 3 bases and J by 2 bases, with 5 bases of the junction left unmatched. This CDR3 region has 15 residues. This CDR3 reads CASSLGQGVTYEQYF. The DNA of the CDR3 is TGTGCCAGCAGCTTGGGACAGGGAGTAACCTACGAGCAGTACTTC.

The count of this clone is one. This chain links TRBV19 with TRBJ1-2; 7 nucleotides match TRBD1. The CDR3 consists of 16 residues. Germline CDR1 LNHDA, CDR2 SQIVND (reference sequence). J was trimmed by 0 bases and V by 5 bases; bases with no gene match: 9. CDR3: CASSLGGGGANYGYTF. CDR3 bases: TGTGCCAGTAGTCTAGGGGGCGGTGGGGCTAACTATGGCTACACCTTC.

V is TRBV19 and J is TRBJ2-2; 7 bases agree with TRBD2. Germline CDR1 and CDR2: LNHDA and SQIVND (reference sequence). Trimming removed 1 base from V and 0 bases from J; junction bases left unmatched: 2. The CDR3 is made up of 16 amino acids. CDR3 sequence (DNA): TGTGCCAGTAGTATAGCCGCGGGGGCGAACACCGGGGAGCTGTTTTTT. Its protein is CASSIAAGANTGELFF.

This clone appeared a single time. The chain links TRBV7-2 to TRBJ2-5; 7 positions agree with TRBD1. The trim removed 4 bases at V and 0 bases at J, leaving 5 bases unmatched. The CDR3 is made up of 15 amino acids. CDR1 is SGHTA, CDR2 FQGNSA, per germline. The DNA for the CDR3 is TGTGCCAGCAGCTCACTGGGACAGCACCAAGAGACCCAGTACTTC. Its protein product is CASSSLGQHQETQYF.

The rearrangement links TRBV9 to TRBJ2-1; 7 bases match TRBD1. The CDR3 has 14 residues. The germline CDR1 and CDR2 sequences are SGDLS and YYNGEE. With V trimmed by 0 bases and J by 12 bases, 9 bases remained unmatched. The CDR3 bases are TGTGCCAGCAGCGTAGAACCGACAGGGCGCGGGCAGTTCTTC. It encodes CASSVEPTGRGQFF.

This clone appeared a single time. The chain uses TRBV9 and TRBJ2-1; 10 bases match TRBD2. The CDR3 totals 16 residues. Germline V gene lookup returns CDR1 SGDLS and CDR2 YYNGEE. Trimming took 0 bases from V and 3 from J; bases not matched to a gene: 3. In nucleotides, the CDR3 is TGTGCCAGCAGCGTAGAAGGACTAGCGGTCTACAATGAGCAGTTCTTC. Its translation is CASSVEGLAVYNEQFF.

V usage is TRBV25-1 and J usage is TRBJ2-3; perhaps TRBD2 as D (5 bases). V lost 2 bases and J lost 1, with 13 bases in between. The V gene's germline CDR1 is MGHDK and CDR2 SYGVNS. CDR3 length: 16 residues. CDR3 in DNA: TGTGCCAGCAGTGAAGGAGGACGAACCCGCACAGATACGCAGTATTTT. Translated: CASSEGGRTRTDTQYF. Full variable domain (remainder filled in from reference TRBV25-1 and TRBJ2-3): EADIYQTPRYLVIGTGKKITLECSQTMGHDKMYWYQQDPGMELHLIHYSYGVNSTEKGDLSSESTVSRIRTEHFPLTLESARPSHTSQYLCASSEGGRTRTDTQYFGPGTRLTVL.

DNA for the CDR3: TGTGCCAGCAGCTTTGGGGGGTCAGCGGGAGTCGACGAGCAGTACTTC. It yields the protein CASSFGGSAGVDEQYF. The chain couples TRBV5-4 to TRBJ2-7, with 8 bases lining up with TRBD2. Germline V gene sequence: CDR1 SGHNT, CDR2 YYREEE (reference sequence). V shed 2 bases, J shed 5 bases, and the junction held 12 bases outside the gene matches. This CDR3 has 16 residues.

V usage is TRBV5-6 and J usage is TRBJ1-3, with D hard to call. Trimming took 2 bases from V and 4 from J, leaving 10 bases between them. This CDR3 comprises 14 residues. In germline, CDR1 is SGHDT, CDR2 YYEEEE. CDR3: CASSFWESGNTIYF. DNA for the CDR3: TGTGCCAGCAGCTTTTGGGAGTCGGGAAACACCATATATTTT.